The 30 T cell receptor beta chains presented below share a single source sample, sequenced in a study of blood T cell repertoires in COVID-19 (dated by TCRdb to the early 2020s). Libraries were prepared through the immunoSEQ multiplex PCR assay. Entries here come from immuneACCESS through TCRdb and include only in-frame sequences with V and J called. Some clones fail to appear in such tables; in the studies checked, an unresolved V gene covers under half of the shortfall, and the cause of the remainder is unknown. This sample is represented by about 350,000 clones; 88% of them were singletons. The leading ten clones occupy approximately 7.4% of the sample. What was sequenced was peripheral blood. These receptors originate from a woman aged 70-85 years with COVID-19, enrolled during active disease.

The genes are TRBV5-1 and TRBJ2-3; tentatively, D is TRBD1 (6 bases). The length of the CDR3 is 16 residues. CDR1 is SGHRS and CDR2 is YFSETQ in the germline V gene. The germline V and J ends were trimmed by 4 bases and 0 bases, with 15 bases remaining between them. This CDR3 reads CASSPGQSTSTDTQYF. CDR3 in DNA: TGCGCCAGCAGCCCCGGACAGTCCACTAGCACAGATACGCAGTATTTT.

The DNA of the CDR3 is TGTGCCAGCAGCGTAACTAGCGGGGGCGACCGGTATTTT. Translated, it gives CASSVTSGGDRYF. The rearrangement uses TRBV9 and TRBJ2-3, with 11 bases fitting TRBD2. The CDR3 loop spans 13 amino acids. J lost 14 bases, V lost 1 base, and 6 bases had no gene match. The germline CDR1 and CDR2 sequences are SGDLS and YYNGEE.

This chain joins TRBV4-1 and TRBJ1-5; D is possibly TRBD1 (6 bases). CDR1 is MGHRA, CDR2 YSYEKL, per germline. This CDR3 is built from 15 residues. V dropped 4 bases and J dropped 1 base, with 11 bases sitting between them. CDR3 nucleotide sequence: TGCGCCAGCAGCCCGACAGGAAACAGCAATCAGCCCCAGCATTTT. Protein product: CASSPTGNSNQPQHF.

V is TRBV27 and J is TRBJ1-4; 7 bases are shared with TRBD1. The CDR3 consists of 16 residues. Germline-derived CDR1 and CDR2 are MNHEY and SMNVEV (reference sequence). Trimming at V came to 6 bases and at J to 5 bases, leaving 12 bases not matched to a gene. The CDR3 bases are TGTGCCAGCAGCCCATGGGGCGGGACAGCAAATGAAAAACTGTTTTTT. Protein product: CASSPWGGTANEKLFF.

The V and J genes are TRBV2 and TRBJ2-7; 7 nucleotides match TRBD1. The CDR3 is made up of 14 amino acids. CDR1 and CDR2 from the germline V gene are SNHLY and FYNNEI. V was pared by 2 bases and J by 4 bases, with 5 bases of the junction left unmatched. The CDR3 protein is CASSERDSKYEQYF. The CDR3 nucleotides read TGTGCCAGCAGTGAACGGGACAGCAAGTACGAGCAGTACTTC. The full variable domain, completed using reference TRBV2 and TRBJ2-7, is EPEVTQTPSHQVTQMGQEVILRCVPISNHLYFYWYRQILGQKVEFLVSFYNNEISEKSEIFDDQFSVERPDGSNFTLKIRSTKLEDSAMYFCASSERDSKYEQYFGPGTRLTVT.

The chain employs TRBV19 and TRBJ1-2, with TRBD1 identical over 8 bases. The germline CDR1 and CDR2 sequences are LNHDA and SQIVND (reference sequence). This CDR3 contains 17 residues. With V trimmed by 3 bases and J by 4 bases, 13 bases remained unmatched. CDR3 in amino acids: CASSIPGQASLGYGYTF. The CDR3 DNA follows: TGTGCCAGTAGTATCCCGGGACAGGCCTCCCTAGGCTATGGCTACACCTTC. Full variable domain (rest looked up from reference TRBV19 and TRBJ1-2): DGGITQSPKYLFRKEGQNVTLSCEQNLNHDAMYWYRQDPGQGLRLIYYSQIVNDFQKGDIAEGYSVSREKKESFPLTVTSAQKNPTAFYLCASSIPGQASLGYGYTFGSGTRLTVV.

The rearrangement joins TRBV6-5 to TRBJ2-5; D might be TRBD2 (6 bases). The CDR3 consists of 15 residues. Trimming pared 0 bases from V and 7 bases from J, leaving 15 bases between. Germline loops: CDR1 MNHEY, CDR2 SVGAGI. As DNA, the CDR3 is TGTGCCAGCAGTTACTCACCGGGACTTAGAGGGACCCAGTACTTC. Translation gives CASSYSPGLRGTQYF.

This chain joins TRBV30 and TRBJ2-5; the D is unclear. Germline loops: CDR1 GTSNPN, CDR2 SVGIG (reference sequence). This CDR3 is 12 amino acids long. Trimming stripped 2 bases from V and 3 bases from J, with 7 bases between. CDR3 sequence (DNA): TGTGCCTGGAGTACCAGCGAAGAGACCCAGTACTTC. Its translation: CAWSTSEETQYF.

The DNA for the CDR3 is TGTGCCAGCAGTTATGGCAGTTATGGCTACACCTTC. Its protein product is CASSYGSYGYTF. V gene TRBV6-6 combines with J gene TRBJ1-2, with no clear D. Germline V CDR1 and CDR2: MNHNY, SVGAGI (reference sequence). This CDR3 has 12 amino acids. Deletions cut 3 bases from V and 5 bases from J, with 7 bases between.

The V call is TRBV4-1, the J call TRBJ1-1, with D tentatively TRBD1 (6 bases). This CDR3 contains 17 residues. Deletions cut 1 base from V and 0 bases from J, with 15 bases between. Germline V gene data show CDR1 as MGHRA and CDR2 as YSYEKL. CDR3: CASSQGHRQAMNTEAFF. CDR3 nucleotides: TGCGCCAGCAGCCAAGGGCATCGACAGGCTATGAACACTGAAGCTTTCTTT.

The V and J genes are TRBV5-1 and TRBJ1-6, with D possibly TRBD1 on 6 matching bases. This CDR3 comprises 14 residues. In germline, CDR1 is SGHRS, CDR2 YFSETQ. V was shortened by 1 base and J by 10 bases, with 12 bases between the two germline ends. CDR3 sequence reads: CASSLTGSGSPLHF. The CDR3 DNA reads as TGCGCCAGCAGCTTGACAGGGTCTGGGTCACCCCTCCACTTT.

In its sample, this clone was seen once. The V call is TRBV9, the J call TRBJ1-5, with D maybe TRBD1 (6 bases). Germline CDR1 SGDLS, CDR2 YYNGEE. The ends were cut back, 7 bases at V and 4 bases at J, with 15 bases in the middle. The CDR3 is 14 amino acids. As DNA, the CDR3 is TGTGCCAGCTCCGAGGGGGGGATTAATCAGCCCCAGCATTTT. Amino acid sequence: CASSEGGINQPQHF.

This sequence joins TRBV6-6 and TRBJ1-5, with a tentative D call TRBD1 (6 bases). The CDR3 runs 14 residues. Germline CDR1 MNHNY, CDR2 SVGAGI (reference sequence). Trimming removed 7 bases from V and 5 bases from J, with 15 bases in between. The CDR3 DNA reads TGTGCCAGCACCCCGACAGGTTCTTATCAGCCCCAGCATTTT. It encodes CASTPTGSYQPQHF.

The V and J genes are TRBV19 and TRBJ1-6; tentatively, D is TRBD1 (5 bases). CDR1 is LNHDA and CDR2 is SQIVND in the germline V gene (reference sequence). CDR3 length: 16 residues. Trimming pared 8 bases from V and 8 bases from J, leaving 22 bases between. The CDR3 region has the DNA TGTGCCAGTCGCCGACAGTTCTCTCCAATTTATTCACCCCTCCACTTT. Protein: CASRRQFSPIYSPLHF.

CDR3 in amino acids: CASSLGGTGNYGYTF. CDR3 bases: TGTGCCAGCAGTTTAGGGGGGACCGGTAACTATGGCTACACCTTC. V and J are TRBV28 and TRBJ1-2; D may be TRBD1 (5 bases). CDR3 length equals 15 residues. CDR1 is MDHEN, CDR2 SYDVKM, per germline. Trimming took off 2 bases at V and 1 base at J, with 11 bases between the two ends.

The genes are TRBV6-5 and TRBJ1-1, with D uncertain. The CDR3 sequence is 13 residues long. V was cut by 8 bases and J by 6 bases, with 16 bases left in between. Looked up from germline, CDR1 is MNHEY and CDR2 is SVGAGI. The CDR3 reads CASAGTVSAEAFF. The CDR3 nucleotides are TGTGCCAGCGCAGGAACTGTTAGTGCTGAAGCTTTCTTT.

CDR3 sequence reads: CASSWALAVSGANVLTF. In DNA, the CDR3 is TGCGCCAGCAGCTGGGCACTAGCGGTCTCTGGGGCCAACGTCCTGACTTTC. The chain joins TRBV5-1 to TRBJ2-6, with 8 positions matching TRBD2. The ends lost 3 bases at V and 0 bases at J; junction bases unmatched: 5. CDR3 length: 17 residues. From germline, CDR1 is SGHRS and CDR2 YFSETQ.

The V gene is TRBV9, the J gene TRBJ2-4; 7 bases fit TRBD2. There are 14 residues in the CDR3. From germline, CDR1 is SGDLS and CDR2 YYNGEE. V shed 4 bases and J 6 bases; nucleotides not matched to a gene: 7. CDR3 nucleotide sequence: TGTGCCAGCAGCACAGAGCGGGAAGGAAACATTCAGTACTTC. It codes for CASSTEREGNIQYF.

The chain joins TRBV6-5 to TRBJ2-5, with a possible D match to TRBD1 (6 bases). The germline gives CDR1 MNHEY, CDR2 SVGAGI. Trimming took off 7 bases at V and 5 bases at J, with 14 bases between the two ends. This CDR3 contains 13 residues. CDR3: CASTEGEWETQYF. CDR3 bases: TGTGCCAGCACCGAGGGGGAATGGGAGACCCAGTACTTC.

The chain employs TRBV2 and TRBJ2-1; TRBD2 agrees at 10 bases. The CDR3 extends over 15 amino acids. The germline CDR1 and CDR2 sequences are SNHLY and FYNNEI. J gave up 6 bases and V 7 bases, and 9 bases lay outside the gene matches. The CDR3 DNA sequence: TGTGCCAGCACCCTCGGACTAGCGGTTTCCAATGAGCAGTTCTTC. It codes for CASTLGLAVSNEQFF.

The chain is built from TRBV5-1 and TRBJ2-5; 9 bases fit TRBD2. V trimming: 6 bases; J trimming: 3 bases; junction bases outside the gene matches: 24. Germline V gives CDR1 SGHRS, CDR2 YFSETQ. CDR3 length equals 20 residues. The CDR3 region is CASILPRAGGPQQLKETQYF. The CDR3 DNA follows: TGCGCCAGCATCCTCCCACGGGCGGGGGGGCCTCAACAGCTGAAAGAGACCCAGTACTTC.

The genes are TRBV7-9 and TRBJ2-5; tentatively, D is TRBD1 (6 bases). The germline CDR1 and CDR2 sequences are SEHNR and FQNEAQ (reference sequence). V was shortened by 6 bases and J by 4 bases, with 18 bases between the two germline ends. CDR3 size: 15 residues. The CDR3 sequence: CASSSFAGGRETQYF. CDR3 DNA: TGTGCCAGCAGTTCTTTCGCTGGGGGCCGAGAGACCCAGTACTTC.

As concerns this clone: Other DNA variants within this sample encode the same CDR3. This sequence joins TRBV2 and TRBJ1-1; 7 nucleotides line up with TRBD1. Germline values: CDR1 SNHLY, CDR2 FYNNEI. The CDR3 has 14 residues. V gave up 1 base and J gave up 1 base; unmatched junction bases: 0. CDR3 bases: TGTGCCAGCAGTGAAGACAGGGGGAACACTGAAGCTTTCTTT. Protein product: CASSEDRGNTEAFF.

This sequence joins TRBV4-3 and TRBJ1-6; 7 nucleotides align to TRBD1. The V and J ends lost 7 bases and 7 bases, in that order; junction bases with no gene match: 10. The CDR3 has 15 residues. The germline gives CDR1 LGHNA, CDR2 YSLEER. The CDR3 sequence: CASNLLTGTNSPLHF. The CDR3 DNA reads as TGCGCCAGCAACCTACTGACAGGGACCAATTCACCCCTCCACTTT.

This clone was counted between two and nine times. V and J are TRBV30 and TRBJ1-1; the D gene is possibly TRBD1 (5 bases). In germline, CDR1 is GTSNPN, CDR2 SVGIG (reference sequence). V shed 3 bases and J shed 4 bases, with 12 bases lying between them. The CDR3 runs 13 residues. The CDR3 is CAWRLGHGTEAFF. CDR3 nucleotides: TGTGCCTGGAGGCTGGGGCATGGCACTGAAGCTTTCTTT.

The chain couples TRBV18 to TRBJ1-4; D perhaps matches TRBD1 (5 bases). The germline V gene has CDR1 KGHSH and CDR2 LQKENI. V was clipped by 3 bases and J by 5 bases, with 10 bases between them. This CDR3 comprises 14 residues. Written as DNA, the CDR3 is TGTGCCAGCTCACCGGCAAGGGGAAATGAAAAACTGTTTTTT. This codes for CASSPARGNEKLFF.

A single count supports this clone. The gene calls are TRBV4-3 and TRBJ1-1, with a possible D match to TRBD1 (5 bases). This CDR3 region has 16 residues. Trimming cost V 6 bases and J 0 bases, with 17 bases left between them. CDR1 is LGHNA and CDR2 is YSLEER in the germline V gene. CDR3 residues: CASSEGRSELNTEAFF. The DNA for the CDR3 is TGCGCCAGCAGTGAGGGGAGGTCGGAATTGAACACTGAAGCTTTCTTT.

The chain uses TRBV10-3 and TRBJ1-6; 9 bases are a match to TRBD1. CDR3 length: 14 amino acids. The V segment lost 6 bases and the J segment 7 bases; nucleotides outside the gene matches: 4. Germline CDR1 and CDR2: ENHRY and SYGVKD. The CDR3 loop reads CAISPGQGNSPLHF. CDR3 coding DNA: TGTGCCATCAGCCCCGGACAGGGGAATTCACCCCTCCACTTT.

The CDR3 protein is CSVRTGATDTQYF. The CDR3 DNA reads as TGCAGCGTTCGGACAGGGGCCACAGATACGCAGTATTTT. J is TRBJ2-3 and V is TRBV29-1; 9 positions match TRBD1. The germline CDR1 and CDR2 sequences are SQVTM and ANQGSEA. This CDR3 has 13 amino acids. V was pared by 5 bases and J by 2 bases, with 2 bases of the junction left unmatched.

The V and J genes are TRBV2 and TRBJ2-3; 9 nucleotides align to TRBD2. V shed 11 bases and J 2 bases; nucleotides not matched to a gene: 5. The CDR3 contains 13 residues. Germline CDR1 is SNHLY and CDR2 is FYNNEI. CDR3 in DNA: TGTGCCGCGGGGGGGGTCCCCACAGATACGCAGTATTTT. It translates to CAAGGVPTDTQYF.